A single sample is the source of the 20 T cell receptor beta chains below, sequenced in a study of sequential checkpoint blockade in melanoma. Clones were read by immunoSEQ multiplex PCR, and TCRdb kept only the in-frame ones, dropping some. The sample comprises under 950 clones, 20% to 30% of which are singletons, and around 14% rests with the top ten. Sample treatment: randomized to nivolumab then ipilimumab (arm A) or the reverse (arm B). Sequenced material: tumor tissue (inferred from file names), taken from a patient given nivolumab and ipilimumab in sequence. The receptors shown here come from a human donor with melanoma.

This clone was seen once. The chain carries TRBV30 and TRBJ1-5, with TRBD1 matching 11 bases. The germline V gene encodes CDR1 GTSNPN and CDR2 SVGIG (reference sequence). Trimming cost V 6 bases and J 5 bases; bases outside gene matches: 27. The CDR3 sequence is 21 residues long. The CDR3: CACCLKKSYGTGGNKDQPQHF. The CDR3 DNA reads TGTGCCTGTTGCCTCAAAAAGTCCTATGGGACAGGGGGAAATAAGGATCAGCCCCAGCATTTT.

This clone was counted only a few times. The CDR3 DNA sequence: TGCGCCAGCAGCCAAGGGTCGTGGGGGGCCGCCGGGGAGCTGTTTTTT. Its translation: CASSQGSWGAAGELFF. V is TRBV5-1 and J is TRBJ2-2; D tentatively reads TRBD1 or TRBD2 (6 bases each). This CDR3 is built from 16 residues. In germline, CDR1 is SGHRS, CDR2 YFSETQ. Trimming took 4 bases from V and 6 from J, leaving 19 bases between them.

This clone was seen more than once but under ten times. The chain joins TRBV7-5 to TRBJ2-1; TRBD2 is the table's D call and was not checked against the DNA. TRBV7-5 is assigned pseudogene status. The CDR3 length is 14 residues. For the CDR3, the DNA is TGTGCCAGCAGCTCCCGGACTAGCGGTAGTGAGCAGTTCTTC. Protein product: CASSSRTSGSEQFF.

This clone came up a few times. Here the CDR3 DNA reads TGTGCCAGCAGACACTGGGGACAAACTCTGGAGACCCAGTACTTC. Residues: CASRHWGQTLETQYF. This chain joins TRBV6-8 and TRBJ2-5, with a tentative D call TRBD1 (6 bases). The CDR3 runs to 15 residues. The germline V gene has CDR1 MNHGY and CDR2 SAAAGT. The V end lost 6 bases, the J end lost 5 bases, and 19 bases lay between the germline ends.

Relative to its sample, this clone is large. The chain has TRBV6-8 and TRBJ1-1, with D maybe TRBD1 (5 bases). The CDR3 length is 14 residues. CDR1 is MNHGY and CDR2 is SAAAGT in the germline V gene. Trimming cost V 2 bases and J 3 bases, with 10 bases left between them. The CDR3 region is CASSYTGGDTEAFF. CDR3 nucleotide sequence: TGTGCCAGCAGTTACACTGGGGGGGACACTGAAGCTTTCTTT.

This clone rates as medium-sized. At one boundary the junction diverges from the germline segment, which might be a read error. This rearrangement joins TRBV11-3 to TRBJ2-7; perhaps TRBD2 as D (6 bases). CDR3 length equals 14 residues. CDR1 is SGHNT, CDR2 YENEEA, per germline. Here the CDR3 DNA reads TGTGCCAGCACCTTAGTGGGGGGAGGATACGAGCAGTACTTC. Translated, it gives CASTLVGGGYEQYF.

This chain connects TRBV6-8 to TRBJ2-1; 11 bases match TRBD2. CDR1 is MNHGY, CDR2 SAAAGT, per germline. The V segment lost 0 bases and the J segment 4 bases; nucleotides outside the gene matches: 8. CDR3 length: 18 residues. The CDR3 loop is CASSYSPTSGGSYNEQFF. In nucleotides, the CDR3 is TGTGCCAGCAGTTACTCCCCAACTAGCGGGGGATCGTACAATGAGCAGTTCTTC.

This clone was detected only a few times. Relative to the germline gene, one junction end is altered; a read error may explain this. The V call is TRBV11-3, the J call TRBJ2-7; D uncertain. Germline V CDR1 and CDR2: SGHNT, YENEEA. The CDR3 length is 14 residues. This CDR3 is CATSRGTDGYEQYF. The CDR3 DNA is TGTGCCACCAGCCGAGGTACCGACGGGTACGAGCAGTACTTC.

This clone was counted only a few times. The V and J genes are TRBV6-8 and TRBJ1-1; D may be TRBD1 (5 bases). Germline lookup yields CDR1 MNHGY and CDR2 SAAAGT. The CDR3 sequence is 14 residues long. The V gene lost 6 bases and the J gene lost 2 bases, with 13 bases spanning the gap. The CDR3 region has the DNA TGTGCCAGCAGAGTGACAGCTACAAACACTGAAGCTTTCTTT. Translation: CASRVTATNTEAFF.

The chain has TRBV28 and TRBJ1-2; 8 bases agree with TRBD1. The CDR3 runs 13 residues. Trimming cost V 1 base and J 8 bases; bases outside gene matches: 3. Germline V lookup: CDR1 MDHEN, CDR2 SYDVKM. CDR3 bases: TGTGCCAGCAGTTTATCAGGGGGCGTGGGCTACACCTTC. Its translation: CASSLSGGVGYTF.

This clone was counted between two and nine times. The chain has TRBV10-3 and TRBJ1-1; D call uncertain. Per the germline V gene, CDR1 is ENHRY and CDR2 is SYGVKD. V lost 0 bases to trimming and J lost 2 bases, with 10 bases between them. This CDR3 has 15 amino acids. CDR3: CAISESRWSNTEAFF. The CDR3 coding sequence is TGTGCCATCAGTGAGTCGAGGTGGAGCAACACTGAAGCTTTCTTT.

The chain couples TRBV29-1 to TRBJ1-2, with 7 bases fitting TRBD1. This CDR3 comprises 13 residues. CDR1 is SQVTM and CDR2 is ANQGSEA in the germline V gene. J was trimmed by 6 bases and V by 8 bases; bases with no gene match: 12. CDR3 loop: CSSWRGQDDGYTF. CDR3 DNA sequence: TGCAGCTCGTGGAGGGGGCAGGACGATGGCTACACCTTC.

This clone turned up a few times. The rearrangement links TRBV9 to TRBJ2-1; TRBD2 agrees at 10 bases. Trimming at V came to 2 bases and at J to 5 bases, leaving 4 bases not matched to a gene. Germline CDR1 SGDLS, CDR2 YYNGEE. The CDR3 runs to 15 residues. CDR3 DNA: TGTGCCAGCAGCGTCCTAGCGGGGGTGAACAATGAGCAGTTCTTC. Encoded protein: CASSVLAGVNNEQFF. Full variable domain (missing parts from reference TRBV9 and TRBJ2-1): DSGVTQTPKHLITATGQRVTLRCSPRSGDLSVYWYQQSLDQGLQFLIQYYNGEERAKGNILERFSAQQFPDLHSELNLSSLELGDSALYFCASSVLAGVNNEQFFGPGTRLTVL.

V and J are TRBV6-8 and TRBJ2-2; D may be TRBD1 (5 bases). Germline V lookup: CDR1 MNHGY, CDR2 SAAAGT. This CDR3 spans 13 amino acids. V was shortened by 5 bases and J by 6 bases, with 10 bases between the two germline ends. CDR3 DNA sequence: TGTGCCAGCAGTGCCACAGGTTCCGGGGAGCTGTTTTTT. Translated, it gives CASSATGSGELFF.

The CDR3 DNA reads as TGCAGCGTTTCGAGGGGAAATAATTCACCCCTCCACTTT. Its translation is CSVSRGNNSPLHF. V gene TRBV29-1 combines with J gene TRBJ1-6, with D perhaps matching TRBD1 (5 bases). CDR3 length equals 13 residues. With 5 bases removed from V and 5 bases from J, the gap between germline ends came to 10 bases. The germline gives CDR1 SQVTM, CDR2 ANQGSEA.

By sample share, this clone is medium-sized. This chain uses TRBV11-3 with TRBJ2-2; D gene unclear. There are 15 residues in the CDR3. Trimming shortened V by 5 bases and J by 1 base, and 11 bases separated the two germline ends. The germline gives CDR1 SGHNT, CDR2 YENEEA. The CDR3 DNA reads TGTGCCAGCAGCGCGTTTCGTGAGAACACCGGGGAGCTGTTTTTT. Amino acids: CASSAFRENTGELFF.

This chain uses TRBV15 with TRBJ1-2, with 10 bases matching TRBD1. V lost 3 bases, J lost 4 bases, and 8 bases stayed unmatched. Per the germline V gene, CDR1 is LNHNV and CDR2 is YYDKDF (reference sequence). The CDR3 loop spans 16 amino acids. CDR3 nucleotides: TGTGCCACCAGCAGGGGACAGGGGCAACGGGGCTATGGCTACACCTTC. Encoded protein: CATSRGQGQRGYGYTF. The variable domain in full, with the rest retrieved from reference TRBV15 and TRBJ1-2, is DAMVIQNPRYQVTQFGKPVTLSCSQTLNHNVMYWYQQKSSQAPKLLFHYYDKDFNNEADTPDNFQSRRPNTSFCFLDIRSPGLGDTAMYLCATSRGQGQRGYGYTFGSGTRLTVV.

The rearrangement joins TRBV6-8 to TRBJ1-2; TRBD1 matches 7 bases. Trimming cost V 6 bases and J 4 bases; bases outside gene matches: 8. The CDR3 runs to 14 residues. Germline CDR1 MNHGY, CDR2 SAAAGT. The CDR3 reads CASRTGQSIYGYTF. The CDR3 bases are TGTGCCAGCAGAACGGGACAGTCGATCTATGGCTACACCTTC.

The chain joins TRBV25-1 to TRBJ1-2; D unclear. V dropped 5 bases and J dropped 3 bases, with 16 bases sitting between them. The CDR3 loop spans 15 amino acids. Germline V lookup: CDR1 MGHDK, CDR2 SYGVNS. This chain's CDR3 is CASSSNTEGHYGYTF. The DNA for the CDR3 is TGTGCCAGCAGTTCAAACACCGAGGGCCACTATGGCTACACCTTC.

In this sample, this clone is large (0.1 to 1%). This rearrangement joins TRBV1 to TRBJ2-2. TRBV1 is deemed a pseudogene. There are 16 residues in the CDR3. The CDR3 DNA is TGCGCCAGCAGCCAAGAAAGGCCGACGAACACCGGGGAGCTGTTTTTT. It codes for CASSQERPTNTGELFF.